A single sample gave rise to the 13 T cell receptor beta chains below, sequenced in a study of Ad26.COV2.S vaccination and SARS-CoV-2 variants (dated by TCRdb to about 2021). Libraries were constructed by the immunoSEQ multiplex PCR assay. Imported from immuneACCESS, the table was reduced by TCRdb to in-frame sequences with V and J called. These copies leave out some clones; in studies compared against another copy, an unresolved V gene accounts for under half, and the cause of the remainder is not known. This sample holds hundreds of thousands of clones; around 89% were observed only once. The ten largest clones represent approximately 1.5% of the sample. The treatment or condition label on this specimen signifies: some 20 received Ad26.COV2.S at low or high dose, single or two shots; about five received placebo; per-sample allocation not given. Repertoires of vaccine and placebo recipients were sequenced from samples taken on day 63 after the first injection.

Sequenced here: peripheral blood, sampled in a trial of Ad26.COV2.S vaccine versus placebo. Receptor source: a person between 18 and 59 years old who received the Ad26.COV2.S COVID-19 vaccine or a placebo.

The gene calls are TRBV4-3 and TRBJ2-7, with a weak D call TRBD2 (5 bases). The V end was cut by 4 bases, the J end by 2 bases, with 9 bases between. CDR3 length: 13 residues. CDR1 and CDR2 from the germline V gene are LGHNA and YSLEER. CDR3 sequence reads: CASSPGLTYEQYF. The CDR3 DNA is TGCGCCAGCAGCCCCGGACTGACCTACGAGCAGTACTTC.

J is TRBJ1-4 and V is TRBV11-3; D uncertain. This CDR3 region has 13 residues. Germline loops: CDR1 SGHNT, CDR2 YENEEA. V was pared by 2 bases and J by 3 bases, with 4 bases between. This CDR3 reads CASSLIPNEKLFF. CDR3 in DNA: TGTGCCAGCAGCTTAATTCCTAATGAAAAACTGTTTTTT.

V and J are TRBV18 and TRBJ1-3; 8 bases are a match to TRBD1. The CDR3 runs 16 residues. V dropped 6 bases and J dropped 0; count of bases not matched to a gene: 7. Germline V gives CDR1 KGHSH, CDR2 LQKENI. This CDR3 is CASSPGQGLSGNTIYF. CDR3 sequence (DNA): TGTGCCAGCTCCCCTGGACAGGGACTCTCTGGAAACACCATATATTTT.

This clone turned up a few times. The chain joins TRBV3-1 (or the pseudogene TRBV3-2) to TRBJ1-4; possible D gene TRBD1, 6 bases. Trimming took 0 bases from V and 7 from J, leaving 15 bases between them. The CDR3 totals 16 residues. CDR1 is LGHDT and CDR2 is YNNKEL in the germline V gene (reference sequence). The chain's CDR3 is CASSQEIGGLGEKLFF. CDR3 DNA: TGTGCCAGCAGCCAAGAGATTGGGGGGCTGGGTGAAAAACTGTTTTTT.

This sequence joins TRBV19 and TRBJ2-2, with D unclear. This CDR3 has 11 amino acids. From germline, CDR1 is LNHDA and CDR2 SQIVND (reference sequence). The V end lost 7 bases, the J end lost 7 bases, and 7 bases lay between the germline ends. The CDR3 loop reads CASILNGELFF. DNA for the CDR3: TGTGCCAGTATCTTGAACGGGGAGCTGTTTTTT.

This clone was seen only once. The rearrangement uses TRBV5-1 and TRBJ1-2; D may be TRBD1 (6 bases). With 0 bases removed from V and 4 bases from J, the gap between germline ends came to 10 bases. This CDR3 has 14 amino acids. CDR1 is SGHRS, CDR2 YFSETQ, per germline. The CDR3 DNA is TGCGCCAGCAGCTTGGAGCAGGGGCTCTATGGCTACACCTTC. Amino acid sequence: CASSLEQGLYGYTF.

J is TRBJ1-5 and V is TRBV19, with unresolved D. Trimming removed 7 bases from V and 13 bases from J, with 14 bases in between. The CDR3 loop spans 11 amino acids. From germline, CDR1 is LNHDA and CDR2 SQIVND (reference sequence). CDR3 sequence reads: CASTVGRSQHF. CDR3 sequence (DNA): TGTGCCAGTACAGTAGGCAGGTCACAGCATTTT.

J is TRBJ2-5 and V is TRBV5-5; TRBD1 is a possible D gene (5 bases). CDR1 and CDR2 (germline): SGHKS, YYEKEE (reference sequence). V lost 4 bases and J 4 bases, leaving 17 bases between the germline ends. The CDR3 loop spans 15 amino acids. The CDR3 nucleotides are TGTGCCAGCAGCCCCGTGGGGCAGGGTTTAGAGACCCAGTACTTC. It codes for CASSPVGQGLETQYF. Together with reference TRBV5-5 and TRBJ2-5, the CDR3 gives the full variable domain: DAGVTQSPTHLIKTRGQQVTLRCSPISGHKSVSWYQQVLGQGPQFIFQYYEKEERGRGNFPDRFSARQFPNYSSELNVNALLLGDSALYLCASSPVGQGLETQYFGPGTRLLVL.

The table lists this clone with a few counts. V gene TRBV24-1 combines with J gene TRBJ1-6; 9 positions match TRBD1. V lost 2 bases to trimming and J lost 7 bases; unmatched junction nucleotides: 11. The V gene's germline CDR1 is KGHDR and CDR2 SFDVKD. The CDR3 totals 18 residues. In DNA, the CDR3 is TGTGCCACCAGTGATTCCCGGGACAGGGAAGATGAGAATTCACCCCTCCACTTT. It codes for CATSDSRDREDENSPLHF.

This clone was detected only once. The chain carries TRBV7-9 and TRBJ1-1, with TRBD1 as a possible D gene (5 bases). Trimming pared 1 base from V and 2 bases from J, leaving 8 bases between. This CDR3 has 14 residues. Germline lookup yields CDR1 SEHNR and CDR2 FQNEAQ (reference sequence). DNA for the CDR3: TGTGCCAGCAGCTTAGTGGGGCCTAACACTGAAGCTTTCTTT. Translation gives CASSLVGPNTEAFF.

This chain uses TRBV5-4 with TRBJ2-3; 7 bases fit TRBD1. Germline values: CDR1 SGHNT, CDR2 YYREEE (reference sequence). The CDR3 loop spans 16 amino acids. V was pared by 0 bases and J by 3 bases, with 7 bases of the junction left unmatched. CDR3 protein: CASSLDYKQGTDTQYF. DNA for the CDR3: TGTGCCAGCAGCTTGGATTATAAACAGGGGACAGATACGCAGTATTTT.

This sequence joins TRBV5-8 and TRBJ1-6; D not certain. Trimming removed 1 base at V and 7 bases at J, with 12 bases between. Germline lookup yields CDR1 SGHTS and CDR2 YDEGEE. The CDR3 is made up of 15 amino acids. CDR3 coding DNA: TGTGCCAGCAGCTTGTGGAGCGTCAGGAATTCACCCCTCCACTTT. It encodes CASSLWSVRNSPLHF. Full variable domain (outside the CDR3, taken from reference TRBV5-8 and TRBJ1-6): EAGVTQSPTHLIKTRGQQATLRCSPISGHTSVYWYQQALGLGLQFLLWYDEGEERNRGNFPPRFSGRQFPNYSSELNVNALELEDSALYLCASSLWSVRNSPLHFGNGTRLTVT.

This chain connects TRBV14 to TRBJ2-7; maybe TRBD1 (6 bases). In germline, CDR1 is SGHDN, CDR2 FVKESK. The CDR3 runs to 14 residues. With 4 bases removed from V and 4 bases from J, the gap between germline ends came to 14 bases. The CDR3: CASSLKVGAYEQYF. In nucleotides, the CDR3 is TGTGCCAGCAGCCTAAAGGTGGGGGCTTACGAGCAGTACTTC. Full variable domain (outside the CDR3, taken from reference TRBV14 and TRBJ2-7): EAGVTQFPSHSVIEKGQTVTLRCDPISGHDNLYWYRRVMGKEIKFLLHFVKESKQDESGMPNNRFLAERTGGTYSTLKVQPAELEDSGVYFCASSLKVGAYEQYFGPGTRLTVT.